These 17 T cell receptor beta chains share one sample of origin, sequenced in a study of post-analysis software for immune sequencing data. Study-wide results and caveats: A few TRBV segments (TRBV5-6, TRBV5-1 and TRBV20-1 among them) occurred more frequently in patients than in controls.

TCR beta cDNA libraries included unique molecular identifiers. TCRdb reanalysed the PCR reads using MiXCR and keeps one entry per CDR3 protein. The repertoire holds approximately 690,000 distinct CDR3 sequences, with roughly three fifths as singletons. These receptors lack a known antigen. Specimen: blood. These receptors were collected from a girl aged 2 to 9 with multiple sclerosis.

The table lists this clonotype with a few counts. CDR3 DNA sequence: TGTGCCAGCAGTGCCCCTCGCCTTGCCGGCGCAGATACGCAGTATTTT. Amino acids: CASSAPRLAGADTQYF. This chain links TRBV6-1 with TRBJ2-3; D is unresolved. CDR3 size: 16 residues. Germline V CDR1 and CDR2: MNHNS, SASEGT. V was clipped by 4 bases and J by 4 bases, with 18 bases between them.

The V call is TRBV20-1, the J call TRBJ2-1; 8 nucleotides match TRBD1. This CDR3 is 15 amino acids long. Trimming removed 0 bases from V and 2 bases from J; junction bases left unmatched: 3. CDR1 and CDR2 (germline): DFQATT, SNEGSKA (reference sequence). CDR3 amino acids: CSARDQQGAYNEQFF. The CDR3 DNA reads TGCAGTGCTAGAGATCAACAGGGGGCCTACAATGAGCAGTTCTTC.

J is TRBJ2-2 and V is TRBV5-1; D is perhaps TRBD1 (5 bases). CDR3 length: 11 amino acids. Per the germline V gene, CDR1 is SGHRS and CDR2 is YFSETQ. Trimming took 9 bases from V and 6 from J, leaving 9 bases between them. The CDR3 reads CANKQAGELFF. The CDR3 DNA reads TGCGCCAACAAACAGGCCGGGGAGCTGTTTTTT.

This clonotype showed up just once. A read error may account for a junction end that differs from germline. The chain uses TRBV4-2 and TRBJ2-4; 7 nucleotides match TRBD2. This CDR3 has 16 amino acids. CDR1 is LGHNA and CDR2 is YNFKEQ in the germline V gene. As DNA, the CDR3 is TGTGCCGGCAGCGACCGGGACTACCCCACCCCGAACATTCAGTACTTC. The encoded protein is CAGSDRDYPTPNIQYF.

This rearrangement joins TRBV2 to TRBJ1-1; weak D call: TRBD1 (5 bases). This CDR3 region has 13 residues. The V gene lost 7 bases and the J gene lost 6 bases, with 15 bases spanning the gap. Germline V lookup: CDR1 SNHLY, CDR2 FYNNEI. The CDR3 region is CASTQGLVAEAFF. For the CDR3, the DNA is TGTGCCAGCACCCAGGGTTTGGTTGCTGAAGCTTTCTTT.

This clonotype was counted only a few times. This sequence joins TRBV18 and TRBJ2-1, with 8 bases matching TRBD2. The germline V gene encodes CDR1 KGHSH and CDR2 LQKENI. The CDR3 has 17 residues. Unmatched junction bases numbered 11, after V lost 4 bases and J lost 3 bases. This chain's CDR3 is CASSRRGLAGIYNEQFF. The CDR3 DNA is TGTGCCAGCTCACGGAGGGGGTTAGCGGGAATCTACAATGAGCAGTTCTTC.

This chain connects TRBV20-1 to TRBJ2-1; TRBD2 agrees at 8 bases. Trimming cost V 5 bases and J 3 bases; bases outside gene matches: 9. Germline CDR1 DFQATT, CDR2 SNEGSKA (reference sequence). The CDR3 runs 15 residues. The CDR3 nucleotides are TGCAGTGCTCCGGCCCATAGCGGGGACTACAATGAGCAGTTCTTC. The encoded protein is CSAPAHSGDYNEQFF.

The chain employs TRBV20-1 and TRBJ2-3; TRBD2 agrees at 7 bases. V lost 3 bases to trimming and J lost 2 bases; unmatched junction nucleotides: 14. CDR1 DFQATT and CDR2 SNEGSKA come from the germline V gene (reference sequence). The CDR3 is 17 amino acids. The CDR3: CSAREHGLAAHTDTQYF. CDR3 nucleotides: TGCAGTGCTAGGGAGCACGGGCTAGCGGCCCACACAGATACGCAGTATTTT.

The chain couples TRBV12-3 or TRBV12-4 to TRBJ2-1; 12 nucleotides agree with TRBD2. V trimming: 3 bases; J trimming: 7 bases; junction bases outside the gene matches: 4. The CDR3 contains 15 residues. This CDR3 reads CASSLLTSGSNEQFF. The CDR3 DNA sequence: TGTGCCAGCAGTTTGCTGACTAGCGGGAGTAATGAGCAGTTCTTC.

This clonotype was detected once. The chain is built from TRBV7-3 and TRBJ2-3; D not certain. Germline V gene data show CDR1 as SGHTA and CDR2 as FQGTGA. CDR3 length: 12 residues. V was cut by 5 bases and J by 7 bases, with 10 bases left in between. Here the CDR3 DNA reads TGTGCCAGCAGCCAGGACCTTAATACGCAGTATTTT. Protein product: CASSQDLNTQYF.

This clonotype appeared a few times. The chain combines TRBV2 with TRBJ1-2; D may be TRBD1 (6 bases). Trimming took 0 bases from V and 4 from J, leaving 9 bases between them. There are 14 residues in the CDR3. The V gene's germline CDR1 is SNHLY and CDR2 FYNNEI. CDR3 region: CASSEAGGAYGYTF. In nucleotides, the CDR3 is TGTGCCAGCAGTGAAGCAGGGGGAGCCTATGGCTACACCTTC.

The chain has TRBV12-3 or TRBV12-4 and TRBJ1-1; 7 bases agree with TRBD1. This CDR3 spans 13 amino acids. V was pared by 2 bases and J by 7 bases, with 4 bases of the junction left unmatched. The CDR3 here is CASSLKGAVEAFF. The CDR3 bases are TGTGCCAGCAGTTTAAAGGGGGCAGTTGAAGCTTTCTTT.

This chain uses TRBV11-1 with TRBJ2-3; 13 bases align to TRBD2. The CDR3 loop spans 19 amino acids. Germline assignment: CDR1 SGHAT and CDR2 FQDESV (reference sequence). The J segment lost 4 bases and the V segment lost 5 bases, leaving 15 bases of the junction unmatched. This CDR3 is CASSPTLSTSGGPPDTQYF. CDR3 sequence (DNA): TGTGCCAGCAGCCCTACACTTTCGACTAGCGGGGGGCCCCCAGATACGCAGTATTTT. Looking up the rest from reference TRBV11-1 and TRBJ2-3 gives the full variable domain: EAEVAQSPRYKITEKSQAVAFWCDPISGHATLYWYRQILGQGPELLVQFQDESVVDDSQLPKDRFSAERLKGVDSTLKIQPAELGDSAMYLCASSPTLSTSGGPPDTQYFGPGTRLTVL.

The chain joins TRBV12-3 or TRBV12-4 to TRBJ1-5; the match to TRBD1 covers 9 bases. This CDR3 contains 15 residues. Trimming removed 5 bases from V and 3 bases from J; junction bases left unmatched: 5. As DNA, the CDR3 is TGTGCCAGCAGTCCGGGGACAGGGTTCAATCAGCCCCAGCATTTT. Translating gives CASSPGTGFNQPQHF.

V usage is TRBV5-6 and J usage is TRBJ2-1; 11 bases agree with TRBD2. The CDR3 has 12 residues. Germline CDR1 is SGHDT and CDR2 is YYEEEE. Trimming removed 7 bases from V and 14 bases from J; junction bases left unmatched: 8. In nucleotides, the CDR3 is TGTGCCAGCCGTACTAGCGGGAGAGAAGAGTTCTTC. Its translation: CASRTSGREEFF.

This chain connects TRBV29-1 to TRBJ2-3; a weak D match, TRBD2 (7 bases). The CDR3 length is 13 residues. Germline V gene data show CDR1 as SQVTM and CDR2 as ANQGSEA. The germline V and J ends were trimmed by 7 bases and 2 bases, with 13 bases remaining between them. The CDR3 region has the DNA TGCAGCGCGACGGCGGGGGCCACAGATACGCAGTATTTT. Translated: CSATAGATDTQYF.

CDR3 nucleotide sequence: TGTGCCAGCAGTTCCCCTGGCTCCCTGAGACAAGAGACCCAGTACTTC. Translation gives CASSSPGSLRQETQYF. V and J are TRBV27 and TRBJ2-5; no clear D gene. The length of the CDR3 is 16 residues. The V and J ends lost 4 bases and 2 bases respectively, with 17 bases between them. In germline, CDR1 is MNHEY, CDR2 SMNVEV (reference sequence).